These 11 T cell receptor beta chains came from one sample sequenced in a study of blood T cell repertoires in COVID-19. The protocol was immunoSEQ multiplex PCR, while the TCRdb copy is restricted to in-frame clones and leaves out a portion. Among 100,000 to 150,000 clones listed, nearly 90% were seen once. The sequenced sample consisted of peripheral blood. The receptors here all came from an older woman with COVID-19, enrolled during active disease.

The chain employs TRBV5-1 and TRBJ2-3; tentative D call: TRBD1 (6 bases). From germline, CDR1 is SGHRS and CDR2 YFSETQ. CDR3 size: 15 residues. The V end lost 0 bases, the J end lost 2 bases, and 10 bases lay between the germline ends. CDR3 DNA sequence: TGCGCCAGCAGCTTGGTCCCAGGGGTCACAGATACGCAGTATTTT. Protein: CASSLVPGVTDTQYF.

This clone occurred once. The J gene is TRBJ2-3, the V gene TRBV4-1, with 10 bases lining up with TRBD2. The junction had 5 bases not matched to a gene; V was cut back by 0 bases and J by 2 bases. The CDR3 runs to 17 residues. The germline CDR1 and CDR2 sequences are MGHRA and YSYEKL. CDR3 protein: CASSQDYLAGDTDTQYF. CDR3 DNA sequence: TGCGCCAGCAGCCAAGATTATCTAGCGGGAGACACAGATACGCAGTATTTT.

The chain carries TRBV12-3 or TRBV12-4 and TRBJ2-3; weak D call: TRBD2 (5 bases). This CDR3 spans 12 amino acids. Trimming took 7 bases from V and 1 from J, leaving 6 bases between them. The CDR3 DNA follows: TGTGCCAGCATCGGGGGCACAGATACGCAGTATTTT. This sequence encodes CASIGGTDTQYF.

The chain links TRBV9 to TRBJ2-1, with 13 bases matching TRBD2. Germline CDR1 reads SGDLS; CDR2 reads YYNGEE. J gave up 6 bases and V 3 bases, and 6 bases lay outside the gene matches. The CDR3 contains 16 residues. Written as DNA, the CDR3 is TGTGCCAGCAGCGCAACGACTAGCGGGGGGCGCAATGAGCAGTTCTTC. Its translation: CASSATTSGGRNEQFF.

This clone was recorded only once. This chain connects TRBV6-6 to TRBJ1-2; TRBD1 aligns across 12 bases. Germline CDR1 reads MNHNY; CDR2 reads SVGAGI (reference sequence). The CDR3 is 14 residues long. Trimming cost V 6 bases and J 4 bases; bases outside gene matches: 3. The CDR3 here is CASRGTGGGYGYTF. CDR3 bases: TGTGCCAGCAGAGGGACAGGGGGCGGCTATGGCTACACCTTC.

The rearrangement uses TRBV7-3 and TRBJ2-7; perhaps TRBD1 as D (6 bases). CDR1 is SGHTA and CDR2 is FQGTGA in the germline V gene. CDR3 size: 16 residues. Trimming cost V 2 bases and J 4 bases, with 18 bases left between them. The CDR3 region is CASSLGFAGAGYEQYF. The CDR3 DNA follows: TGTGCCAGCAGCTTAGGTTTCGCAGGGGCAGGTTACGAGCAGTACTTC. The full variable domain, in which reference TRBV7-3 and TRBJ2-7 provide the parts outside the CDR3, is GAGVSQTPSNKVTEKGKYVELRCDPISGHTALYWYRQSLGQGPEFLIYFQGTGAADDSGLPNDRFFAVRPEGSVSTLKIQRTERGDSAVYLCASSLGFAGAGYEQYFGPGTRLTVT.

The chain recombines TRBV4-3 with TRBJ1-1; the D gene is possibly TRBD1 (5 bases). The V and J ends lost 1 base and 6 bases respectively, with 24 bases between them. This CDR3 is 18 amino acids long. Looked up from germline, CDR1 is LGHNA and CDR2 is YSLEER. The chain's CDR3 is CASSQGWMGEGRWAEAFF. Here the CDR3 DNA reads TGCGCCAGCAGCCAAGGGTGGATGGGGGAGGGGCGATGGGCTGAAGCTTTCTTT.

The genes are TRBV4-1 and TRBJ1-1; D call uncertain. The ends were cut back, 5 bases at V and 4 bases at J, with 17 bases in the middle. Germline CDR1 reads MGHRA; CDR2 reads YSYEKL. This CDR3 region has 15 residues. The CDR3 sequence: CASSGRGGLGTEAFF. For the CDR3, the DNA is TGCGCCAGCAGCGGGCGAGGAGGCCTGGGCACTGAAGCTTTCTTT.

J is TRBJ2-7 and V is TRBV6-6; 9 nucleotides align to TRBD1. Germline values: CDR1 MNHNY, CDR2 SVGAGI (reference sequence). V lost 4 bases and J lost 2; bases outside the gene matches: 6. CDR3 size: 15 residues. The CDR3 DNA sequence: TGTGCCAGCAGTTTAACCGGGACAGGGACCTACGAGCAGTACTTC. Protein: CASSLTGTGTYEQYF.

This clone was seen a single time. The chain is built from TRBV7-2 and TRBJ1-2; the match to TRBD1 covers 11 bases. The germline V gene has CDR1 SGHTA and CDR2 FQGNSA. The length of the CDR3 is 15 residues. The V and J ends lost 4 bases and 2 bases, in that order; junction bases with no gene match: 3. As DNA, the CDR3 is TGTGCCAGCAGCTCGGACAGGGGGCAAAACTATGGCTACACCTTC. This sequence encodes CASSSDRGQNYGYTF.

This sequence joins TRBV19 and TRBJ1-6; D not resolved. This CDR3 comprises 15 residues. CDR1 and CDR2 (germline): LNHDA, SQIVND (reference sequence). Trimming cost V 1 base and J 8 bases, with 12 bases left between them. DNA of the CDR3: TGTGCCAGTAGTATAGGGAGGGCAGTCCATTCACCCCTCCACTTT. Encoded protein: CASSIGRAVHSPLHF.